This is a list of T cell receptor beta chains from one sample in a study of PD-1 blockade in classical Hodgkin lymphoma. Clones were read by immunoSEQ multiplex PCR, and TCRdb kept only the in-frame ones, dropping some. Among tens of thousands of clones listed, just over 90% were seen once. The specimen was peripheral blood mononuclear cells (PBMCs), collected before the fourth cycle of nivolumab. These receptors came from a human donor with classical Hodgkin lymphoma. Each CDR3 is given with its conserved first and last residue.

12 | TRBV9 | CASSASTDTQYF
15 | TRBV9 | CASSVEEGSNTEAFF
16 | TRBV18 | CASSPPLGQGANEQFF
12 | TRBV27 | CASRGPTYEQYF
13 | TRBV2 | CASSEGPTDTQYF
13 | TRBV6-5 | CASRIQGKETQYF
15 | TRBV5-1 | CASSTSGTGYDGYTF
12 | TRBV7-9 | CASSSKLYEQYF
15 | TRBV19 | CASSIDRGGGDGYTF
14 | TRBV18 | CASSPPGLLYGYTF
16 | TRBV6-5 | CASSYSISGLRTEAFF
15 | TRBV7-2 | CASSLWTGGNEKLFF
16 | TRBV2 | CASRAQGAVRPYEQYF
13 | TRBV7-9 | CASSPPAKNIQYF
12 | TRBV7-9 | CASSSQYYEQYF
16 | TRBV5-5 | CASSTDGWIMNTEAFF
12 | TRBV5-6 | CASSLTGGTQYF
14 | TRBV15 | CATAPGPNNYEQYF
14 | TRBV6-1 | CASRPGESNYGYTF
16 | TRBV19 | CASSSPGTGGKETQYF
12 | TRBV6-6 | CASGTPNQPQHF
12 | TRBV28 | CASRTGGYGYTF
13 | TRBV29-1 | CSGQTEPWETQYF
15 | TRBV27 | CASSLWSGGGQPQHF
16 | TRBV7-3 | CASSRLPGFLLGGYTF
14 | TRBV27 | CASRGTGTYNEQFF
16 | TRBV7-9 | CASSLLGLVGTDTQYF
15 | TRBV30 | CAWSVPVANGQPQHF
17 | TRBV14 | CASSQTGQGTSSYEQYF
13 | TRBV13 | CASSPPLLYEQYF
13 | TRBV29-1 | CSARGGARNEQFF
15 | TRBV5-1 | CASSLGLAPQETQYF
15 | TRBV6-6 | CASKVRAQFNTEAFF
13 | TRBV11-3 | CASSSRTTGELFF
17 | TRBV28 | CASSEALWVGGNQPQHF
15 | TRBV14 | CASSQEAAWGSPLHF
14 | TRBV19 | CASSSQGDYQPQHF
16 | TRBV18 | CASSPSSRQMNTEAFF
14 | TRBV27 | CASSLWTEEDTQYF
14 | TRBV15 | CATSPKGYSYEQYF
13 | TRBV10-3 | CAISGQGFSEQYF
15 | TRBV7-2 | CASSVQGSSGNTIYF
14 | TRBV5-6 | CASRGWGPSEKLFF
18 | TRBV9 | CASSLESVPDPADTEAFF
15 | TRBV18 | CASSPRADINYGYTF
19 | TRBV7-8 | CASSQIRLKDRAFTGELFF
16 | TRBV5-4 | CASSTDEDYPTDTQYF
16 | TRBV5-4 | CASSLGWTGQDTEAFF
13 | TRBV27 | CASSQGGNTEAFF
14 | TRBV6-5 | CASRLTRQGYEQYF
15 | TRBV7-9 | CASSLADRGNQPQHF
15 | TRBV29-1 | CSVDLLGAGANVLTF
15 | TRBV18 | CASSPGQPAKNIQYF